This entry describes one T cell receptor (beta chain). Its antigen is as yet unknown. Assay used: immunoSEQ multiplex PCR; TCRdb lists only in-frame clones, some missing. The sample includes 1.5 million to 2.5 million clones, approximately 95% of them seen just once. This entry belongs to a study of shared clonotypes between healthy human individuals. Whole-study findings and limits: Sequencing depth was expected to influence donor clonotype sharing.

Positively selected for CCR7, the CD45RO-negative cells used as naive CD8 cells excluded terminally differentiated effector memory CD45RA+ cells. This CDR3 is built from 17 residues. Per the germline V gene, CDR1 is SEHNR and CDR2 is FQNEAQ (reference sequence). Trimming removed 5 bases at V and 4 bases at J, with 23 bases between. The source material was naive CD8+ T cells sorted from blood. The V and J genes are TRBV7-9 and TRBJ2-5, with D possibly being TRBD2 (6 bases). This TCR was recovered from a man in his late teens or twenties in good health. CDR3 in DNA: TGTGCCAGCAGCCTATTTGTCGGGGGATTAGGTCTAGAGACCCAGTACTTC. Its protein product is CASSLFVGGLGLETQYF.